This TCR beta chain stems from a study of technical replicates of blood from a few donors. The assay was immunoSEQ multiplex PCR, and TCRdb's table has in-frame clones only and misses some. The sample holds roughly 65,000 clones, around 87% seen once. The receptor was isolated from a human donor in good health. Some clones in this sample may be carry-over from other donors' samples. The sequencing sample was made of PBMCs.

Here the CDR3 reads CAISESMGGEYYGYTF. In DNA form, the CDR3 reads TGTGCCATCAGTGAGTCCATGGGAGGAGAGTACTATGGCTACACCTTC. The chain uses TRBV10-3 and TRBJ1-2, with D unclear. The CDR3 contains 16 residues. Between the trimmed V and J ends, which lost 0 bases and 3 bases, there was a span of 14 bases. Looked up from germline, CDR1 is ENHRY and CDR2 is SYGVKD.